The 9 T cell receptor beta chains given below trace back to one sample, sequenced in a study of graft-versus-host responses after intestinal transplantation. The repertoire was sequenced with immunoSEQ multiplex PCR; TCRdb's copy has only in-frame clones and lacks some. The data hold about 9,200 clones, with around 91% observed a single time. This material consisted of PBMCs, taken approximately 42 days after intestinal transplant. The receptor source for this set is a human patient who received an intestinal transplant, so some T cells may come from the graft donor.

The V gene is TRBV18, the J gene TRBJ2-1, with 8 positions matching TRBD1. Germline V lookup: CDR1 KGHSH, CDR2 LQKENI. This CDR3 comprises 16 residues. After removal of 0 bases from V and 2 bases from J, the junction contained 3 bases not matched to a gene. The CDR3 spells CASSPPAGGPYNEQFF. For the CDR3, the DNA is TGTGCCAGCTCACCACCGGCAGGGGGCCCCTACAATGAGCAGTTCTTC.

The chain recombines TRBV6-6 with TRBJ2-3; 8 positions agree with TRBD2. With 6 bases clipped from V and 0 bases from J, the junction kept 2 bases outside the gene matches. From germline, CDR1 is MNHNY and CDR2 SVGAGI (reference sequence). The length of the CDR3 is 14 residues. CDR3 DNA: TGTGCCAGCAGACGGGGGGGAAGCACAGATACGCAGTATTTT. This gives the protein CASRRGGSTDTQYF.

The J gene is TRBJ2-1, the V gene TRBV4-1; the D is unclear. Germline V lookup: CDR1 MGHRA, CDR2 YSYEKL. V was shortened by 3 bases and J by 5 bases, with 14 bases between the two germline ends. The CDR3 is 15 amino acids. CDR3 protein: CASSHTNSRNNEQFF. The CDR3, as DNA: TGCGCCAGCAGCCACACGAACTCACGGAACAATGAGCAGTTCTTC.

This clone showed up just a few times. The CDR3 reads CASTKADSAVDYGYTF. In nucleotides, the CDR3 is TGCGCCAGCACAAAGGCGGACAGCGCCGTGGACTATGGCTACACCTTC. This chain joins TRBV5-1 and TRBJ1-2, with D possibly being TRBD1 (6 bases). In germline, CDR1 is SGHRS, CDR2 YFSETQ. V was trimmed by 6 bases and J by 3 bases, leaving 21 bases between them. This CDR3 comprises 16 residues.

This chain links TRBV10-3 with TRBJ2-1; a weak D match, TRBD2 (6 bases). Germline CDR1 ENHRY, CDR2 SYGVKD. Trimming stripped 6 bases from V and 8 bases from J, with 20 bases between. The CDR3 spans 15 residues. The CDR3 DNA sequence: TGTGCCATCAGGGGCGGGACGGGGATTACTGATGAGCAGTTCTTC. Translation: CAIRGGTGITDEQFF.

This sequence joins TRBV10-3 and TRBJ1-1; 10 positions match TRBD1. CDR1 is ENHRY, CDR2 SYGVKD, per germline. Unmatched junction bases numbered 6, after V lost 6 bases and J lost 11 bases. This CDR3 contains 12 residues. Here the CDR3 DNA reads TGTGCCATCAGACCGACGACAGGGGGCGCTTTCTTT. This sequence encodes CAIRPTTGGAFF.

The rearrangement uses TRBV19 and TRBJ1-5; unclear D gene. Germline CDR1 reads LNHDA; CDR2 reads SQIVND (reference sequence). The CDR3 runs to 15 residues. Deletions cut 0 bases from V and 7 bases from J, with 13 bases between. The CDR3 DNA reads TGTGCCAGTAGTATAGATATGGTAGAACGGCAGCCCCAGCATTTT. Protein: CASSIDMVERQPQHF. Full variable domain (outside the CDR3, taken from reference TRBV19 and TRBJ1-5): DGGITQSPKYLFRKEGQNVTLSCEQNLNHDAMYWYRQDPGQGLRLIYYSQIVNDFQKGDIAEGYSVSREKKESFPLTVTSAQKNPTAFYLCASSIDMVERQPQHFGDGTRLSIL.

The CDR3 reads CASGLVRDSNTGELFF. The CDR3 region has the DNA TGTGCTAGTGGTTTGGTAAGGGACAGCAACACCGGGGAGCTGTTTTTT. V gene TRBV12-5 combines with J gene TRBJ2-2, with 7 bases fitting TRBD1. Germline lookup yields CDR1 LGHNT and CDR2 FRNRAP. V trimming: 0 bases; J trimming: 2 bases; junction bases outside the gene matches: 3. CDR3 length equals 16 residues. Based on the CDR3 plus reference TRBV12-5 and TRBJ2-2, the full variable domain is DARVTQTPRHKVTEMGQEVTMRCQPILGHNTVFWYRQTMMQGLELLAYFRNRAPLDDSGMPKDRFSAEMPDATLATLKIQPSEPRDSAVYFCASGLVRDSNTGELFFGEGSRLTVL.

The chain joins TRBV6-4 to TRBJ1-1, with TRBD1 as a possible D gene (5 bases). The CDR3 totals 13 residues. Germline values: CDR1 MRHNA, CDR2 SNTAGT. The V gene lost 2 bases and the J gene lost 2 bases, with 6 bases spanning the gap. CDR3 sequence: CASSDRDNTEAFF. CDR3 nucleotides: TGTGCCAGCAGTGACCGGGACAACACTGAAGCTTTCTTT.